A selection of T cell receptor beta chains follows, all from one sample in a study of blood T cell repertoires in COVID-19. This table comes from immunoSEQ multiplex PCR, and its TCRdb copy is limited to in-frame clones, with some not included. The sample yields about 64,000 clones, more than 75% seen once. Sequencing was done on a sample of PBMCs or T cells enriched from blood (not recorded which). These receptors were obtained from a woman aged 40 to 50 who had recovered from COVID-19. The CDR3 runs from the conserved cysteine through the conserved F or W. The D gene is left open where the match is weak. Only some rows state a clone size, as once, few, many or a class for expanded clones.

J gene: TRBJ1-6; V gene: TRBV5-1; clone size: NA; CDR3 length: 14; D gene: TRBD1; CDR3 DNA: TGCGCCAGCAGCTCGACAGGGCTCGTTTCACCCCTCCACTTT; CDR3 protein: CASSSTGLVSPLHF
J gene: TRBJ2-1; V gene: TRBV5-1; clone size: NA; CDR3 length: 14; D gene: NA; CDR3 DNA: TGCGCCAGCAGCTTGTCTACCAGCGGCGCTGAGCAGTTCTTC; CDR3 protein: CASSLSTSGAEQFF
J gene: TRBJ2-6; V gene: TRBV15; clone size: many; CDR3 length: 16; D gene: NA; CDR3 DNA: TGTGCCACCAGCAGAGATTCGGGATCTGGGGCCAACGTCCTGACTTTC; CDR3 protein: CATSRDSGSGANVLTF
J gene: TRBJ1-1; V gene: TRBV6-4; clone size: NA; CDR3 length: 15; D gene: TRBD1; CDR3 DNA: TGTGCCAGCAATTGGACAGGGGGCGTTAGTACTGAAGCTTTCTTT; CDR3 protein: CASNWTGGVSTEAFF
J gene: TRBJ2-1; V gene: TRBV18; clone size: NA; CDR3 length: 19; D gene: TRBD2; CDR3 DNA: TGTGCCAGCTCAGTACAGACCGGGACTAGCGGGGGACGTTACAATGAGCAGTTCTTC; CDR3 protein: CASSVQTGTSGGRYNEQFF
J gene: TRBJ1-2; V gene: TRBV11-2; clone size: NA; CDR3 length: 15; D gene: NA; CDR3 DNA: TGTGCCAGCAGCCCACAGGCGGGAGGGGGATATGGCTACACCTTC; CDR3 protein: CASSPQAGGGYGYTF
J gene: TRBJ2-4; V gene: TRBV18; clone size: NA; CDR3 length: 19; D gene: NA; CDR3 DNA: TGTGCCAGCTCACCACCTAGGCAGGGCGGGATTAGAAACAAAAACATTCAGTACTTC; CDR3 protein: CASSPPRQGGIRNKNIQYF
J gene: TRBJ2-2; V gene: TRBV18; clone size: NA; CDR3 length: 14; D gene: NA; CDR3 DNA: TGTGCCAGCTCAGCGAGCCGAGGGACCGGGGAGCTGTTTTTT; CDR3 protein: CASSASRGTGELFF
J gene: TRBJ1-5; V gene: TRBV19; clone size: NA; CDR3 length: 15; D gene: TRBD1; CDR3 DNA: TGTGCCAGTAATGGATTGGGACAGGGGCCTCAGCCCCAGCATTTT; CDR3 protein: CASNGLGQGPQPQHF
J gene: TRBJ1-3; V gene: TRBV5-5; clone size: NA; CDR3 length: 16; D gene: TRBD1; CDR3 DNA: TGTGCCAGCAGCTCCTCGACAGGGGGCTTTGGAAACACCATATATTTT; CDR3 protein: CASSSSTGGFGNTIYF
J gene: TRBJ1-1; V gene: TRBV5-1; clone size: NA; CDR3 length: 16; D gene: NA; CDR3 DNA: TGCGCCAGCAGCTTGGCTTCGTTTGTCCGGAACACTGAAGCTTTCTTT; CDR3 protein: CASSLASFVRNTEAFF
J gene: TRBJ1-1; V gene: TRBV25-1; clone size: NA; CDR3 length: 15; D gene: NA; CDR3 DNA: TGTGCCAGCAGTCTCACAGGGAACCTGAACACTGAAGCTTTCTTT; CDR3 protein: CASSLTGNLNTEAFF
J gene: TRBJ2-2; V gene: TRBV12-3/TRBV12-4; clone size: NA; CDR3 length: 13; D gene: TRBD2; CDR3 DNA: TGTGCCAGCAGTGTGGGGGGGGCCGGGGAGCTGTTTTTT; CDR3 protein: CASSVGGAGELFF
J gene: TRBJ2-1; V gene: TRBV19; clone size: NA; CDR3 length: 11; D gene: NA; CDR3 DNA: TGTGCCAGTGTGGCCGGGGGTGAGCAGTTCTTC; CDR3 protein: CASVAGGEQFF
J gene: TRBJ1-5; V gene: TRBV19; clone size: NA; CDR3 length: 15; D gene: TRBD1; CDR3 DNA: TGTGCCAGTAGTATTTCCCCGACAGGGTCGGCGCCCCAGCATTTT; CDR3 protein: CASSISPTGSAPQHF
J gene: TRBJ1-5; V gene: TRBV5-8; clone size: NA; CDR3 length: 16; D gene: TRBD1; CDR3 DNA: TGTGCCAGCAGCTGGGGGTTTAGGACAGGGGATCAGCCCCAGCATTTT; CDR3 protein: CASSWGFRTGDQPQHF
J gene: TRBJ1-3; V gene: TRBV7-9; clone size: NA; CDR3 length: 17; D gene: TRBD1; CDR3 DNA: TGTGCCAGCACCTCCCGGACAGGGGTTGTTTCTGGAAACACCATATATTTT; CDR3 protein: CASTSRTGVVSGNTIYF
J gene: TRBJ1-1; V gene: TRBV11-2; clone size: NA; CDR3 length: 13; D gene: TRBD1; CDR3 DNA: TGTGCCAGCAGCACGGACAGGGGCGGTGAAGCTTTCTTT; CDR3 protein: CASSTDRGGEAFF
J gene: TRBJ2-7; V gene: TRBV19; clone size: NA; CDR3 length: 15; D gene: NA; CDR3 DNA: TGTGCCAGTAGTATAGAAGGACAGAGAGGCTACGAGCAGTACTTC; CDR3 protein: CASSIEGQRGYEQYF
J gene: TRBJ2-5; V gene: TRBV25-1; clone size: NA; CDR3 length: 15; D gene: NA; CDR3 DNA: TGTGCCAGCAACCGACTCGCCAGAGTTAGAGAGACCCAGTACTTC; CDR3 protein: CASNRLARVRETQYF
J gene: TRBJ1-5; V gene: TRBV7-9; clone size: NA; CDR3 length: 12; D gene: NA; CDR3 DNA: TGTGCCAGCAGCTTAGGACAACAGCCCCAGCATTTT; CDR3 protein: CASSLGQQPQHF
J gene: TRBJ1-1; V gene: TRBV18; clone size: once; CDR3 length: 14; D gene: NA; CDR3 DNA: TGTGCCAGCTCACCGTCGGGAGGTGGTGCTGAAGCTTTCTTT; CDR3 protein: CASSPSGGGAEAFF